Below are 15 T cell receptor beta chains sequenced from a single sample in a study of naive and memory T cell subsets. Four PCR rounds used nested alpha and beta constant region primers plus the SP2 primer. TCRdb analysed the UMI-ligation and nested PCR reads with MiXCR anew, one entry per CDR3 protein. This sample has approximately 37,000 distinct CDR3 sequences, with 8% to 13% found just once. Treatment specified: skin biopsy from PPD injection site in Mantoux-positive individual. A UMI-containing oligonucleotide was joined by 3' ligation to the TCR cDNA template. The specimen comprised skin, sampled from a tuberculin skin test site. The origin of the receptors is an adult in good health.

The genes are TRBV7-9 and TRBJ2-7; D may be TRBD1 or TRBD2 (6 bases each). The CDR3 sequence is 15 residues long. The V and J ends lost 1 base and 7 bases respectively, with 17 bases between them. CDR1 is SEHNR and CDR2 is FQNEAQ in the germline V gene (reference sequence). The CDR3 sequence is CASSLGAGGAEEQYF. CDR3 nucleotide sequence: TGTGCCAGCAGCTTAGGGGCCGGGGGCGCGGAGGAGCAGTACTTC.

This clonotype turned up a few times. The J gene is TRBJ2-2, the V gene TRBV11-1; D remains ambiguous. Trimming left V 6 bases short and J 7 bases short, with 21 bases between. The CDR3 loop spans 16 amino acids. Looked up from germline, CDR1 is SGHAT and CDR2 is FQDESV (reference sequence). The CDR3 DNA sequence: TGTGCCAGCAGTCGCCGAAGTCCAGGCGCCGGCGGGGAGCTGTTTTTT. As protein: CASSRRSPGAGGELFF. Together with reference TRBV11-1 and TRBJ2-2, the CDR3 gives the full variable domain: EAEVAQSPRYKITEKSQAVAFWCDPISGHATLYWYRQILGQGPELLVQFQDESVVDDSQLPKDRFSAERLKGVDSTLKIQPAELGDSAMYLCASSRRSPGAGGELFFGEGSRLTVL.

The V call is TRBV19, the J call TRBJ1-1; tentatively, D is TRBD1 (5 bases). V was trimmed by 7 bases and J by 4 bases, leaving 10 bases between them. Germline assignment: CDR1 LNHDA and CDR2 SQIVND (reference sequence). The CDR3 totals 12 residues. The CDR3 sequence is CASTLGGTEAFF. The CDR3 bases are TGTGCCAGTACGCTTGGGGGCACTGAAGCTTTCTTT.

The sample holds many counts of this clonotype. The chain joins TRBV27 to TRBJ2-3; the D gene is possibly TRBD1 (5 bases). The CDR3 runs to 14 residues. Germline-derived CDR1 and CDR2 are MNHEY and SMNVEV (reference sequence). The V end lost 3 bases, the J end lost 5 bases, and 12 bases lay between the germline ends. CDR3 amino acids: CASSLAGLEDTQYF. The CDR3 nucleotides read TGTGCCAGCAGTTTGGCAGGGCTGGAAGATACGCAGTATTTT.

This clonotype was picked up many times. The chain combines TRBV12-3 or TRBV12-4 with TRBJ2-1, with 14 bases matching TRBD2. This CDR3 spans 16 amino acids. V trimming: 5 bases; J trimming: 8 bases; junction bases outside the gene matches: 8. This CDR3 is CASSEGTSGRGYEQFF. CDR3 in DNA: TGTGCCAGCAGTGAAGGGACTAGCGGGAGAGGGTATGAGCAGTTCTTC.

The V gene is TRBV19, the J gene TRBJ2-5; 9 positions agree with TRBD2. Per germline, CDR1 LNHDA and CDR2 SQIVND (reference sequence). The CDR3 covers 15 residues. With 5 bases clipped from V and 5 bases from J, the junction kept 9 bases outside the gene matches. This CDR3 reads CASSLLVAGAETQYF. DNA for the CDR3: TGTGCCAGTAGTCTTTTAGTAGCGGGAGCTGAGACCCAGTACTTC. Using reference TRBV19 and TRBJ2-5 for the parts outside the CDR3, the full variable domain is DGGITQSPKYLFRKEGQNVTLSCEQNLNHDAMYWYRQDPGQGLRLIYYSQIVNDFQKGDIAEGYSVSREKKESFPLTVTSAQKNPTAFYLCASSLLVAGAETQYFGPGTRLLVL.

This clonotype was counted at least ten times. The V call is TRBV4-1, the J call TRBJ2-3; 10 bases align to TRBD2. V lost 4 bases, J lost 0 bases, and 10 bases stayed unmatched. CDR3 length: 18 residues. The V gene's germline CDR1 is MGHRA and CDR2 YSYEKL. The CDR3 DNA sequence: TGCGCCAGCAGCCCAGGGCGGGCTAGCGGGGGTAGCACAGATACGCAGTATTTT. Translated: CASSPGRASGGSTDTQYF.

This clonotype turned up a few times. This chain joins TRBV6-5 and TRBJ2-7; maybe TRBD1 (6 bases). The germline gives CDR1 MNHEY, CDR2 SVGAGI. The V end lost 2 bases, the J end lost 4 bases, and 12 bases lay between the germline ends. The CDR3 runs to 14 residues. The DNA of the CDR3 is TGTGCCAGCAGTTACCGGGACAACTTGTACGAGCAGTACTTC. Translated, it gives CASSYRDNLYEQYF.

There are many counts of this clonotype. The chain combines TRBV5-5 with TRBJ2-7; D is uncertain. Deletions cut 5 bases from V and 2 bases from J, with 11 bases between. Germline V lookup: CDR1 SGHKS, CDR2 YYEKEE (reference sequence). The length of the CDR3 is 13 residues. In DNA form, the CDR3 reads TGTGCCAGCAGTGCCGGGTCCACCTACGAGCAGTACTTC. This encodes CASSAGSTYEQYF.

This clonotype came up many times. The rearrangement uses TRBV10-2 and TRBJ2-2; D is perhaps TRBD1 (6 bases). Trimming stripped 7 bases from V and 0 bases from J, with 12 bases between. The CDR3 contains 15 residues. The germline gives CDR1 WSHSY, CDR2 SAAADI. The CDR3 is CASIAGTSNTGELFF. The CDR3 bases are TGCGCCAGCATTGCCGGGACATCGAACACCGGGGAGCTGTTTTTT.

This clonotype was observed many times. The V and J genes are TRBV12-3 or TRBV12-4 and TRBJ1-1, with D perhaps matching TRBD1 (5 bases). V lost 5 bases to trimming and J lost 4 bases, with 14 bases between them. The CDR3 runs to 14 residues. The CDR3 DNA reads TGTGCCAGCAGTGATGCGGGGGGAAGCACTGAAGCTTTCTTT. Translation gives CASSDAGGSTEAFF.

This clonotype was recorded at least ten times. This sequence joins TRBV5-6 and TRBJ2-7; no definite D call. Deletions cut 7 bases from V and 5 bases from J, with 4 bases between. CDR3 length: 9 residues. Germline CDR1 SGHDT, CDR2 YYEEEE. DNA for the CDR3: TGTGCCAGCCTCCACGAGCAGTACTTC. The encoded protein is CASLHEQYF.

There are many counts of this clonotype. V is TRBV5-1 and J is TRBJ2-5; D might be TRBD2 (5 bases). Per the germline V gene, CDR1 is SGHRS and CDR2 is YFSETQ. Trimming took off 8 bases at V and 3 bases at J, with 11 bases between the two ends. The CDR3 is 12 residues long. The CDR3 nucleotides are TGCGCCAGTAAAGAGGGAGAAGAGACCCAGTACTTC. Translated, it gives CASKEGEETQYF.

This clonotype was counted many times. The V gene is TRBV18, the J gene TRBJ2-7; D gene ambiguous. In germline, CDR1 is KGHSH, CDR2 LQKENI. This CDR3 is 13 amino acids long. V was pared by 5 bases and J by 2 bases, with 10 bases between. CDR3 protein: CASSTTETYEQYF. The CDR3 DNA is TGTGCCAGCTCAACTACAGAGACCTACGAGCAGTACTTC.

This clonotype was seen at least ten times. The chain is built from TRBV6-5 and TRBJ2-7; 7 nucleotides align to TRBD1. V lost 6 bases and J lost 5; bases outside the gene matches: 7. Per the germline V gene, CDR1 is MNHEY and CDR2 is SVGAGI. This CDR3 spans 13 amino acids. The CDR3 bases are TGTGCCAGCAGGCTACCAGGGGGAAACGAGCAGTACTTC. It codes for CASRLPGGNEQYF.